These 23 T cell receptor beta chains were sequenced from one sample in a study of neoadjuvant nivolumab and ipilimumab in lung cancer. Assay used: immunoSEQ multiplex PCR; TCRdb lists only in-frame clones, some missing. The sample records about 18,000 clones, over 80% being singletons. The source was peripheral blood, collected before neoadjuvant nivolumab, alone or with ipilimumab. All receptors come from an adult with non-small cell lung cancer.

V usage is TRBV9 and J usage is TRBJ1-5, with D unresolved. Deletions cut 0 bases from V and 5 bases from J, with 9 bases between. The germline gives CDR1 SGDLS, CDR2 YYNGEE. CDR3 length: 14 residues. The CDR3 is CASSVGPGDQPQHF. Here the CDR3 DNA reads TGTGCCAGCAGCGTAGGACCTGGGGATCAGCCCCAGCATTTT.

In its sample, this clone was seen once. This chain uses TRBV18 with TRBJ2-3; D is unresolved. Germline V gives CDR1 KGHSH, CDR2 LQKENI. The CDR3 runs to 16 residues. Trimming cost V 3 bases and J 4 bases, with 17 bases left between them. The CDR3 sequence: CASSPVAAGVADTQYF. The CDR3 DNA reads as TGTGCCAGCTCACCCGTCGCTGCTGGGGTCGCAGATACGCAGTATTTT.

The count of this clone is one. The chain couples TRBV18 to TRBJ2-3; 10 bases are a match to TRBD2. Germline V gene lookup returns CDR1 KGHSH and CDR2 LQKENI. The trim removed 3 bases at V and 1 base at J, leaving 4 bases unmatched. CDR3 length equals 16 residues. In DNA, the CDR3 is TGTGCCAGCTCACCCAGTCTAGCGGGAGGCACAGATACGCAGTATTTT. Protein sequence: CASSPSLAGGTDTQYF.

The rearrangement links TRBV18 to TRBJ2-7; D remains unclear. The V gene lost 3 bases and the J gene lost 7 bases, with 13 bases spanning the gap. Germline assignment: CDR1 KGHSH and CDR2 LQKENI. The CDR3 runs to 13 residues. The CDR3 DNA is TGTGCCAGCTCACCCCCGGGCTTGAGGGAGCAGTACTTC. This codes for CASSPPGLREQYF.

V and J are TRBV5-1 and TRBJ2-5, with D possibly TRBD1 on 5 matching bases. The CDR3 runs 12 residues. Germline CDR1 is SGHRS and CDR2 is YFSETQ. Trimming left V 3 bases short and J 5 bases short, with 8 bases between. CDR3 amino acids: CASSSAGETQYF. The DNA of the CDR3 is TGCGCCAGCAGCTCCGCAGGGGAGACCCAGTACTTC.

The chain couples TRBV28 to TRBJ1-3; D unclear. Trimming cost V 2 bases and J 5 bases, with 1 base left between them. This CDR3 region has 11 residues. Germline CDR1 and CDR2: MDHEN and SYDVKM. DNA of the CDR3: TGTGCCAGCAGTTTACGAAACACCATATATTTT. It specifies CASSLRNTIYF.

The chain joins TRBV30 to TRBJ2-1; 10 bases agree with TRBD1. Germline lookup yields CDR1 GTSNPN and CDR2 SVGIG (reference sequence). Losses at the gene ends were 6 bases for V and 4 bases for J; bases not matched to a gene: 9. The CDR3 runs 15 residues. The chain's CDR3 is CACRQGAMRYNEQFF. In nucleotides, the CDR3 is TGTGCCTGTCGACAGGGGGCGATGAGGTACAATGAGCAGTTCTTC.

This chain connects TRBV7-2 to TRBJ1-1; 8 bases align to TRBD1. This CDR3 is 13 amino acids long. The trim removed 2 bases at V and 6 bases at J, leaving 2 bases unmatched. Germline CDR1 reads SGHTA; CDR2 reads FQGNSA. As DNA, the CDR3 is TGTGCCAGCAGCTTACAGGGGGCCGCTGAAGCTTTCTTT. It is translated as CASSLQGAAEAFF.

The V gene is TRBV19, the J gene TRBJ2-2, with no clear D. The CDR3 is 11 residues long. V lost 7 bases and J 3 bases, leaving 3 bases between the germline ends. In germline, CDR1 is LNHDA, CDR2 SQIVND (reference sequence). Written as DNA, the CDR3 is TGTGCCAGTAAGGACACCGGGGAGCTGTTTTTT. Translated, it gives CASKDTGELFF.

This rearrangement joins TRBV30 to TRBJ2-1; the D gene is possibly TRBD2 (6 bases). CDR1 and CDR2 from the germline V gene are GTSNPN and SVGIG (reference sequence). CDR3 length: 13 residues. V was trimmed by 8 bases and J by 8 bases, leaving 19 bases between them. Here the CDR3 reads CARGSSGVYEQFF. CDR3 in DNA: TGTGCCCGGGGGTCGTCCGGGGTATATGAGCAGTTCTTC.

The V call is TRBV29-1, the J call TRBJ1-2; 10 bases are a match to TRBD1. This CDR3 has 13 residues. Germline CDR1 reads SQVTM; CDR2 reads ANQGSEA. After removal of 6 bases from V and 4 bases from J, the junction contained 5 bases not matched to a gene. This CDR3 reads CSVSDRGLYGYTF. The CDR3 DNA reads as TGCAGCGTGAGTGACAGGGGGCTCTATGGCTACACCTTC.

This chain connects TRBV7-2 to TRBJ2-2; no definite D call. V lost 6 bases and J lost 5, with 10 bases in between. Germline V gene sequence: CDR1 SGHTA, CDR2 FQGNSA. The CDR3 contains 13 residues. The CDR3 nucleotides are TGTGCCAGCAGATCCTATGGAACCGGGGAGCTGTTTTTT. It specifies CASRSYGTGELFF.

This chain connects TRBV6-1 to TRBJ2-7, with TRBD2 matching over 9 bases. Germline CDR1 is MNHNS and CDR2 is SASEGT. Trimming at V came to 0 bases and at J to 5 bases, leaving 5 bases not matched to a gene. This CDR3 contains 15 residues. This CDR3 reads CASSEAGGRANEQYF. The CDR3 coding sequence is TGTGCCAGCAGTGAAGCGGGCGGGAGGGCCAACGAGCAGTACTTC.

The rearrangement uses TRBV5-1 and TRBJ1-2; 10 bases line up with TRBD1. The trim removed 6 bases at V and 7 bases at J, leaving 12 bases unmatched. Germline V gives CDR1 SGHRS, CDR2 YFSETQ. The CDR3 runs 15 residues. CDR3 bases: TGCGCCAGCAACACCATTGGGGACAGGGGATCTGGCTACACCTTC. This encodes CASNTIGDRGSGYTF.

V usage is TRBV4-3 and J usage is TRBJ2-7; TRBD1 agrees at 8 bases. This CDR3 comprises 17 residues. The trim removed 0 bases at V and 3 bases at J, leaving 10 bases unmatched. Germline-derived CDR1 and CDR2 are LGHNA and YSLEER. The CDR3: CASSQDSRTGNFYEQYF. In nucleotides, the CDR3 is TGCGCCAGCAGCCAAGATAGCCGGACAGGGAATTTCTACGAGCAGTACTTC.

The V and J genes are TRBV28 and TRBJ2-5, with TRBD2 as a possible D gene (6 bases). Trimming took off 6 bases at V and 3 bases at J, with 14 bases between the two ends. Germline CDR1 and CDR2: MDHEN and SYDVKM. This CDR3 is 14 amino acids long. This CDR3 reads CASRGPGSKETQYF. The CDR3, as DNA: TGTGCCAGCAGGGGCCCCGGGAGTAAAGAGACCCAGTACTTC.

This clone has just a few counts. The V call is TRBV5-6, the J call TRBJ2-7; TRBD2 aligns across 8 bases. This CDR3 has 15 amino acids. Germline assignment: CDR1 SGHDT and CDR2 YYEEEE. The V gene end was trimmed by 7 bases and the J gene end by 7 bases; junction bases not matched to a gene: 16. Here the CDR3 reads CASSKGMAGGEEQYF. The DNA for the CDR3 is TGTGCCAGCTCGAAAGGGATGGCGGGAGGTGAAGAGCAGTACTTC.

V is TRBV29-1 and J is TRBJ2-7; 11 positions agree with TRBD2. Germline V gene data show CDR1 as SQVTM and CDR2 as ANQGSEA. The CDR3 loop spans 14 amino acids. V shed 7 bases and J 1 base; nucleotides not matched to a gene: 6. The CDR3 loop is CSAELAGVSYEQYF. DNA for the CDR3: TGCAGCGCCGAACTAGCGGGGGTTTCCTACGAGCAGTACTTC.

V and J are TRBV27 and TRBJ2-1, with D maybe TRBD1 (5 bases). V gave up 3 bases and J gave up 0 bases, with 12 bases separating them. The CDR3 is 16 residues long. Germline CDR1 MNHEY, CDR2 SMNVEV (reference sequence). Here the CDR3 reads CASSFHQGSSYNEQFF. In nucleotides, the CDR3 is TGTGCCAGCAGTTTTCATCAGGGTAGCTCCTACAATGAGCAGTTCTTC.

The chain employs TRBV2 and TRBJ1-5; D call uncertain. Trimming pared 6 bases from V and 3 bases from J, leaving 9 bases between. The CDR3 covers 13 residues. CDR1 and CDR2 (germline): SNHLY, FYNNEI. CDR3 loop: CASSSRTNQPQHF. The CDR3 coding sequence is TGTGCCAGCAGCTCCCGGACCAATCAGCCCCAGCATTTT.

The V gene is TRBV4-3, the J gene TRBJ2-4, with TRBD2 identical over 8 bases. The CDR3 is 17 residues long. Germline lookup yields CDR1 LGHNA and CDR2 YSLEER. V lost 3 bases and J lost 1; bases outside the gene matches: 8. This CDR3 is CASSHYGLARAKNIQYF. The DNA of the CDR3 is TGCGCCAGCAGCCACTACGGACTAGCACGCGCCAAAAACATTCAGTACTTC.

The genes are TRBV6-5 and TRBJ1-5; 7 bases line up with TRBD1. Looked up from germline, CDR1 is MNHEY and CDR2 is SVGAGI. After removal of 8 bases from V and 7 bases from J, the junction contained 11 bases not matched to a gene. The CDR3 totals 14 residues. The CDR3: CASSSDREHQPQHF. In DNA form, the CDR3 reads TGTGCCAGCTCTTCCGACAGGGAACACCAGCCCCAGCATTTT.

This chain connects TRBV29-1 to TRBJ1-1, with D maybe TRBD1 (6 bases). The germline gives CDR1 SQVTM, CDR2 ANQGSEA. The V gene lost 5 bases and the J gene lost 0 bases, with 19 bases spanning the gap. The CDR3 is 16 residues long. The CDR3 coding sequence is TGCAGCGTTTCAGTCGGGGGCGGGGTGGTGAACACTGAAGCTTTCTTT. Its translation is CSVSVGGGVVNTEAFF.